This T cell receptor beta chain originates from a study of blood T cell repertoires in COVID-19. Only in-frame clones appear in the TCRdb table, and some are missing; sequencing was by immunoSEQ multiplex PCR. Of 45,000 to 50,000 clones in the sample, about three quarters were seen once. The CDR3 contains 14 residues. CDR1 is MNHEY and CDR2 is SMNVEV in the germline V gene (reference sequence). V was trimmed by 0 bases and J by 6 bases, leaving 8 bases between them. Sequenced: peripheral blood. This receptor was identified in a human donor with active or convalescent COVID-19. The donor label of this sample is uncertain. The chain joins TRBV27 to TRBJ2-2, with D possibly being TRBD1 (6 bases). In nucleotides, the CDR3 is TGTGCCAGCAGTTTATCAACAGGGCCCGGGGAGCTGTTTTTT. The encoded protein is CASSLSTGPGELFF.